The present T cell receptor (beta chain) was sequenced within a study of CD8+ T cells in alopecia areata (dated by TCRdb to 2016 to 2018). Study-wide context: Treated patients were enrolled in an open-label pilot trial of oral tofacitinib, 5 to 10 mg twice daily, for moderate-to-severe alopecia areata. Tofacitinib was administered for 6 to 18 months, and 6 months of follow-up off drug were then conducted to assess delayed response and recurrence. Scalp clonality was compared across normal scalp (n=4), patchy alopecia areata scalp (n=8), and alopecia totalis/universalis scalp (n=8). To study T cell clonal expansion in alopecia areata, the researchers applied high-throughput TCRbeta sequencing to both the C3H/HeJ mouse model and human patients. Biopsies were taken from tofacitinib-treated patients at baseline and at 4 and 24 weeks of treatment, and a later scalp biopsy was taken in several of the tofacitinib-treated patients. Human TCRbeta sequencing covered scalp tissue and sorted CD4+ and CD8+ peripheral blood T cells from patchy and totalis/universalis alopecia areata patients and healthy controls. Disease severity in treated patients was measured with the SALT score, which quantifies the percentage of affected scalp surface area. Amplification of TCRbeta CDR3 regions was done by immunoSEQ multiplex PCR using 35 Vbeta forward primers and 13 Jbeta reverse primers. RNA was extracted with the PAXgene miRNA kit for fixed scalp, the miRNeasy kit for PBMCs, and the RNeasy kit for mouse skin.

CDR1 PRHDT and CDR2 FYEKMQ were looked up in the germline V gene (reference sequence). Its CDR3 holds 12 amino acids, cysteine through phenylalanine. Only the CDR3 DNA stays, 36 bases, in frame from base 1. Relative to germline, V is 5 bases shorter and J is 7 bases shorter, with 9 bases between their ends. The library was made by the immunoSEQ multiplex PCR assay. To provide template for TCR sequencing, every sample had RNA extracted and reverse transcribed into cDNA. First-strand cDNA was synthesized with SuperScript III using a 2:1 mix of oligo-dT and random hexamers. A synthetic immune receptor repertoire was used to gauge amplification bias, and whatever bias remained was removed computationally. For the original study's pipeline: Raw reads were preprocessed to remove errors, and CDR3 was defined by IMGT conventions from the conserved cysteine to phenylalanine. Clonality was computed by normalizing Shannon entropy by log2 of the number of productive unique TCRs and subtracting the result from 1. Whether scalp clones were CD4 or CD8 was inferred by matching scalp TCRbeta sequences against CD4 and CD8 repertoires sorted from blood. In its TCRdb copy, this immuneACCESS table keeps in-frame sequences only and misses some clones. Where compared with another copy, unresolved V genes explain less than half of these, and the others have no known cause. That table gives V, J and clone size, and the DNA gave D and trimming. In this sample the table shows 100,000 to 150,000 clones, about three fifths of which occur a single time. Roughly 30% of the sample is taken by the ten largest.

The label giving this sample's time point can be read as: approximately 4 weeks on oral tofacitinib. According to the study, the label for this sample's treatment or condition signals: oral pan-JAK inhibitor, 5-10 mg twice daily. Lesional scalp punch biopsies and peripheral blood were obtained from alopecia areata patients. PBMCs were isolated by density centrifugation and stained for CD3, CD4 and CD8, and CD4+ and CD8+ T cells were sorted on a FACSAria. This clone appeared once. It lacks a known antigen. No much larger clonotype is one base removed from it; base qualities were not supplied. Findings and caveats that apply to the study as a whole: Many expanded lesional clones were found to persist in scalp and blood during tofacitinib treatment, and relapse after treatment cessation may be partly explained by this persistence. Scalp TCR repertoire analysis is complicated because resident alphabeta T cells in normal human skin are also sequenced, whereas mouse skin is dominated by gammadelta T cells. Shared TCR sequences between patients were less evident than in mice, which may be partly attributable to HLA diversity in the patient population. Because the treated cohort was small and had just a single nonresponder, larger studies are needed to establish links between baseline CD8+ expansion and response. Higher clonality and more expanded CD8+ clones were observed in lesional scalp than in normal scalp, particularly in alopecia totalis/universalis, a finding suggestive of antigenic drive. With tofacitinib, both scalp clonality and the number of expanded CD8+ clones among the top 100 scalp clones went down significantly.

The receptor comes from a human donor with alopecia areata. The sample in question was CD8+ T cells sorted from blood, obtained at week 4, from a patient treated with tofacitinib. This sequence uses TRBV13 and TRBJ2-1; no D gene call is confident. CDR3 reads: CASSIQENEQFF. The nucleotide sequence reads TGTGCCAGCAGCATTCAGGAGAATGAGCAGTTCTTC.